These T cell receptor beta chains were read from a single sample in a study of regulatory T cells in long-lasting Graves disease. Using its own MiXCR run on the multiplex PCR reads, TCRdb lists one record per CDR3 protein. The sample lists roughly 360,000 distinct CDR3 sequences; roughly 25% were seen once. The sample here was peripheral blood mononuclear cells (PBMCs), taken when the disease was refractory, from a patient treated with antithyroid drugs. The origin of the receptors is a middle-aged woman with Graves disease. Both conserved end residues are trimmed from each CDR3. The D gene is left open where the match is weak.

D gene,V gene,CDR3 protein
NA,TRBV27,ASSFGGPDTEAF
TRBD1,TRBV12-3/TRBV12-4,ASRLDRSISGNTIY
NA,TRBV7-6,ASSYTDGGTEAF
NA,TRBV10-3,ATRPGVVSVPQETQY
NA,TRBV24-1,ATSDLLERGNSNQPQH
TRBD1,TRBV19,ASKRGQDTEAF
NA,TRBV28,ASSFWQGDGDIQY
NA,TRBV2,ARNSAGELF
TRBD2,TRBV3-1,ASSKRGSVTGELF
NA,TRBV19,ASSIIGGTTEAF
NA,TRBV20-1,SARGSVGGSNQPQH
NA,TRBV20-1,SARAREGLTEAF
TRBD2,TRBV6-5,ASSYGVAGILSVNEQF
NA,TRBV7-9,ASSIRTVDEQY
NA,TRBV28,ASTWGGTYNEQF
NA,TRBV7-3,ASSLNGNGYT
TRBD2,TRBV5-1,ASSLAASGRAY
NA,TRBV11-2,ASSRAAGGVQETQY
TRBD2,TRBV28,ASIPMDGGRGWDTQY
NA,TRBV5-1,ASSSQGRDTQY
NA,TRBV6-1,ASAARVGTEAF
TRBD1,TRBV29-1,SVQTGPLSREQY
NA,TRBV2,ASGRGFDQPQH
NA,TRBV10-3,AVKGMDENTGELF
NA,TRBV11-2,ASSLVENSPLH
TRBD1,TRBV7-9,ASTSPRDSAHYEQY
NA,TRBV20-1,SARESGETQY
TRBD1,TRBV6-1,ASRNYRDRPYEQY
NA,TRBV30,AWRQVGFGNTIY
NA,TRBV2,ASLRDPPNQPQH
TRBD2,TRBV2,ASSTSGRGNEQF
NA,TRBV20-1,SARDHKETGDSNQPQH
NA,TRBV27,ASGRDSPYEQY
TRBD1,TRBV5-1,ASSLRDRGLTEAF
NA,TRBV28,ASRATETKLKETQY
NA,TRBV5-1,ASGVAGGITNHGYT
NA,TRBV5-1,ASSYDRTNEKLF
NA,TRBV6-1,ATRHTGELF
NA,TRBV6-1,ASSPEGLREQY
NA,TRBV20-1,SARVSLNTDTQY
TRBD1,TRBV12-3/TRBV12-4,ASSGRDRGRGEKLF
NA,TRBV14,ASSQDWIQGPGELF
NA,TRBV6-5,ASSYSLGAGGELF
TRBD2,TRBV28,ASSALPGLVTYEQY
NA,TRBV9,ASSRKGWTEAF